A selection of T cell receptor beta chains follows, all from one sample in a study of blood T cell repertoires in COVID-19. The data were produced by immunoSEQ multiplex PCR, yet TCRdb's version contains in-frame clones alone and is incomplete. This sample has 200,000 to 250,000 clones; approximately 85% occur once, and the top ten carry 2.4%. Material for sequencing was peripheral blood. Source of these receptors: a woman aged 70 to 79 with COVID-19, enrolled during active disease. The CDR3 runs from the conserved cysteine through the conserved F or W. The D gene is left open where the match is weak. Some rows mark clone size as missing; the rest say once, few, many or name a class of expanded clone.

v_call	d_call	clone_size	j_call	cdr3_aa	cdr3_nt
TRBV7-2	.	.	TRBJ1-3	CASSSLPWAPGNTIYF	TGTGCCAGCAGCTCTCTCCCATGGGCACCGGGAAACACCATATATTTT
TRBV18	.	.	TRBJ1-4	CASQPGSRDDEKLFF	TGTGCCAGCCAGCCCGGGTCGAGAGACGATGAAAAACTGTTTTTT
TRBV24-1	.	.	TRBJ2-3	CATSDSKRVFSDTQYF	TGTGCCACCAGTGATTCGAAGCGGGTTTTCTCAGATACGCAGTATTTT
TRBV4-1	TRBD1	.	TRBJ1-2	CASSQGRDRAYYGYTF	TGCGCCAGCAGCCAAGGCAGGGACAGGGCGTACTATGGCTACACCTTC
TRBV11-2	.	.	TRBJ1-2	CASSRRRTLEGYTF	TGTGCCAGCAGCCGAAGAAGAACCCTCGAGGGCTACACCTTC
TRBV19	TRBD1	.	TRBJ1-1	CATMTGPTEAFF	TGTGCCACCATGACAGGGCCCACTGAAGCTTTCTTT
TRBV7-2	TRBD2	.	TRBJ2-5	CASSLGGLAGETQYF	TGTGCCAGCAGCTTAGGGGGACTAGCGGGAGAGACCCAGTACTTC
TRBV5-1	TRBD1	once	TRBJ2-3	CASSTGTGEGAQYF	TGCGCCAGCAGCACGGGGACAGGGGAAGGCGCGCAGTATTTT
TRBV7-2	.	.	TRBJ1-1	CASSLGQEGTEAFF	TGTGCCAGCAGCTTAGGCCAGGAGGGCACTGAAGCTTTCTTT
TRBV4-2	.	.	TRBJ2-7	CASSLGTPSDYEQYF	TGTGCCAGCAGCCTTGGGACTCCTTCGGATTACGAGCAGTACTTC
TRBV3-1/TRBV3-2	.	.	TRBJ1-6	CASSQADGSSYNSPLHF	TGTGCCAGCAGCCAAGCTGACGGGAGCTCCTATAATTCACCCCTCCACTTT
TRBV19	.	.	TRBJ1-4	CAGGGATNEKLFF	TGTGCCGGAGGCGGTGCAACTAATGAAAAACTGTTTTTT
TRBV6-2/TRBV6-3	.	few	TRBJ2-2	CASSPDRNTGELFF	TGTGCCAGCAGTCCCGACAGAAACACCGGGGAGCTGTTTTTT
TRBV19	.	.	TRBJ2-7	CASSIVEEHEQYF	TGTGCCAGTAGTATAGTAGAGGAGCACGAGCAGTACTTC
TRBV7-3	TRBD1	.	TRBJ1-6	CASSLMDRGNSPLHF	TGTGCCAGCAGCTTAATGGACAGGGGCAATTCACCCCTCCACTTT
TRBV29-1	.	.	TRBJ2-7	CSAEASYEQYF	TGCAGCGCTGAGGCTTCCTACGAGCAGTACTTC
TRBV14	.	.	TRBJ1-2	CASSQVTGHGYGYTF	TGTGCCAGCAGCCAAGTGACAGGTCACGGGTATGGCTACACCTTC
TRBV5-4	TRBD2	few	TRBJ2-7	CASSLGLAGIYEQYF	TGTGCCAGCAGCTTGGGACTAGCGGGGATCTACGAGCAGTACTTC
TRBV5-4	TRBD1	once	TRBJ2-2	CASSLVQGDYRSGELFF	TGTGCCAGCAGCTTGGTTCAGGGGGATTATCGGTCCGGGGAGCTGTTTTTT
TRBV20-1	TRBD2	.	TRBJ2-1	CSASAPGTSIYNEQFF	TGCAGTGCTAGTGCTCCCGGGACTAGCATATACAATGAGCAGTTCTTC
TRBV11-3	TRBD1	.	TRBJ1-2	CASSLQGTVYGYTF	TGTGCCAGCAGCCTGCAGGGGACAGTCTATGGCTACACCTTC
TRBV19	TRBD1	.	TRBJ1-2	CASNDRGANYGYTF	TGTGCCAGTAATGACAGGGGCGCTAACTATGGCTACACCTTC
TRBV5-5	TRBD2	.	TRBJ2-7	CASSLAPGGGSISYEQYF	TGTGCCAGCAGCTTGGCCCCGGGGGGGGGTTCGATCTCCTACGAGCAGTACTTC
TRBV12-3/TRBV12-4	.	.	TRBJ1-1	CASSLKGGTEAFF	TGTGCCAGCAGTTTGAAGGGGGGGACTGAAGCTTTCTTT
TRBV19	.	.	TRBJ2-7	CASSLSQGSGRYEQYF	TGTGCCAGTAGCCTCTCTCAGGGGTCTGGCCGCTACGAGCAGTACTTC
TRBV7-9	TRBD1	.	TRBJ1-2	CASSLGVGTVDGYTF	TGTGCCAGCAGCCTAGGTGTCGGGACAGTGGATGGCTACACCTTC
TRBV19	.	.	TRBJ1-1	CASSISFSNPEAFF	TGTGCCAGTAGTATTTCTTTCAGTAACCCTGAAGCTTTCTTT
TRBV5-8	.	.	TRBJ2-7	CASSLGGPLTGSLYEQYF	TGTGCCAGCAGCTTGGGGGGGCCCCTGACGGGTTCTCTCTACGAGCAGTACTTC
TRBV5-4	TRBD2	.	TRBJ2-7	CASSLELAVDNLYF	TGTGCCAGCAGCTTGGAACTAGCGGTAGATAACTTGTACTTC
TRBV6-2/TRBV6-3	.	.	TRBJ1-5	CASSLRRLTSGGNQPQHF	TGTGCCAGCAGCCTACGACGGCTGACCTCAGGTGGCAATCAGCCCCAGCATTTT
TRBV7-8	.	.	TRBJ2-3	CASHIGTPSTDTQYF	TGTGCCAGCCATATTGGGACACCTAGCACAGATACGCAGTATTTT
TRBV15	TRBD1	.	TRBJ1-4	CATSKFATGSEKLFF	TGTGCCACCAGCAAATTTGCGACAGGGAGTGAAAAACTGTTTTTT
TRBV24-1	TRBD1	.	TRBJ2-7	CATSAPGQGAEQYF	TGTGCCACCAGTGCTCCGGGACAGGGGGCCGAGCAGTACTTC
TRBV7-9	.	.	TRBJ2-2	CASSLERTGELFF	TGTGCCAGCAGCTTAGAGAGGACCGGGGAGCTGTTTTTT